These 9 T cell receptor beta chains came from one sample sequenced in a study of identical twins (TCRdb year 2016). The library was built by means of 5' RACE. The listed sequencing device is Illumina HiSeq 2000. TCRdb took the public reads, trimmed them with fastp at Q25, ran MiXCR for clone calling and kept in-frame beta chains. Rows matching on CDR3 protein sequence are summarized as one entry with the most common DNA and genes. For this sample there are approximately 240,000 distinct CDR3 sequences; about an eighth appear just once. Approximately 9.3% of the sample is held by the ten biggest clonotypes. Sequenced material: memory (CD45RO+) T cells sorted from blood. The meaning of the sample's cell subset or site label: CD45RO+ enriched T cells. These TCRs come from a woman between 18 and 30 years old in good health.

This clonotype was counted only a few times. The CDR3 nucleotides read TGTGCCAGCAGTTATTACGGGGGGATAACGTTCTTC. The encoded protein is CASSYYGGITFF. The rearrangement uses TRBV6-2 or TRBV6-3 and TRBJ2-1; 7 bases are shared with TRBD2. Losses at the gene ends were 3 bases for V and 15 bases for J; bases not matched to a gene: 8. Germline V gene sequence: CDR1 MNHEY, CDR2 SVGEGT. CDR3 size: 12 residues.

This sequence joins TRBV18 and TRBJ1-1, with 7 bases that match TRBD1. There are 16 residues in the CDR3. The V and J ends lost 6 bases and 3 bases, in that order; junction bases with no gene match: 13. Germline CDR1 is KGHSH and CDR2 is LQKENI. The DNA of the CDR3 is TGTGCCAGCTCTCCAGGGGGATCATTAGGTTACACTGAAGCTTTCTTT. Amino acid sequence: CASSPGGSLGYTEAFF.

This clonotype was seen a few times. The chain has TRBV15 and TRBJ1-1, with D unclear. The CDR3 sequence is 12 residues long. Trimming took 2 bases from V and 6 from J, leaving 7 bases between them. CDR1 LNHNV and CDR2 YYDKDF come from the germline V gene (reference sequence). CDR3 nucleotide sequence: TGTGCCACCAGCAGATCCAGCTCTGAAGCTTTCTTT. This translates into CATSRSSSEAFF. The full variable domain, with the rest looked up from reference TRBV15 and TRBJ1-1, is DAMVIQNPRYQVTQFGKPVTLSCSQTLNHNVMYWYQQKSSQAPKLLFHYYDKDFNNEADTPDNFQSRRPNTSFCFLDIRSPGLGDTAMYLCATSRSSSEAFFGQGTRLTVV.

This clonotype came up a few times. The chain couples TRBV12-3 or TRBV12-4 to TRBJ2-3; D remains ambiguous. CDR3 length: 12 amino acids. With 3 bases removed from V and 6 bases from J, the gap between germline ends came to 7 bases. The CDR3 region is CASSFRLDTQYF. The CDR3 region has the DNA TGTGCCAGCAGTTTCCGGTTGGATACGCAGTATTTT.

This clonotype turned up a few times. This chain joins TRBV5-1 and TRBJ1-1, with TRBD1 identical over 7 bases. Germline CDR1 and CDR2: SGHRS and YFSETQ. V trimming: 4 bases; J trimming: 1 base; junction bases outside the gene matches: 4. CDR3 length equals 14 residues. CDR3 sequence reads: CASSRQGQNTEAFF. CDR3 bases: TGCGCCAGCAGCCGACAGGGCCAGAACACTGAAGCTTTCTTT.

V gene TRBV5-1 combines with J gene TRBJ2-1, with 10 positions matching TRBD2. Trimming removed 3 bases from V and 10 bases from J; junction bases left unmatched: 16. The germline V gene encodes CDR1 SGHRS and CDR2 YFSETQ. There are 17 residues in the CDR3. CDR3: CASSSRTSGYLLKEQFF. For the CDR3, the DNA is TGCGCCAGCAGCTCCCGGACTAGCGGCTATCTTCTTAAGGAGCAGTTCTTC.

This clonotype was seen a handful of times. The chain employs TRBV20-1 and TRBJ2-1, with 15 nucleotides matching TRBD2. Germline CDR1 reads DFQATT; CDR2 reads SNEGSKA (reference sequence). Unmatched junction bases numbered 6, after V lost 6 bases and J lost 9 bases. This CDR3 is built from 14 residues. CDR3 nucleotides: TGCAGTGCGGCGGGACTAGCGGGGGGATCTGAGCAGTTCTTC. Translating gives CSAAGLAGGSEQFF.

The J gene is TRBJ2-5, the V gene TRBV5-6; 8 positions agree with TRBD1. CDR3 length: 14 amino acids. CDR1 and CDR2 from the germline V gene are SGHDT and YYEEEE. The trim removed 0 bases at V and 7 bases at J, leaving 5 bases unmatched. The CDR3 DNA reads TGTGCCAGCAGCTTGGGACAGGGGAAAGGGACCCAGTACTTC. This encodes CASSLGQGKGTQYF.

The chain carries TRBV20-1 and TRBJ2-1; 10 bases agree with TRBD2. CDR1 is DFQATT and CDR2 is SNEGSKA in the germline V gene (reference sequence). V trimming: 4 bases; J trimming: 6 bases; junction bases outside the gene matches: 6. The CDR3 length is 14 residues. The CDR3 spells CSAKRSGRVNEQFF. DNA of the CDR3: TGCAGTGCTAAAAGGAGCGGGAGGGTCAATGAGCAGTTCTTC.